The 20 T cell receptor beta chains below were found in one sample sequenced in a study of post-analysis software for immune sequencing data. Study findings and constraints: Compared with controls, patients had more of five or six TRBV segments, including TRBV5-6, TRBV5-1 and TRBV20-1.

Researchers reported that TCR beta cDNA libraries carried unique molecular identifiers. TCRdb used MiXCR to reprocess the PCR reads, holding one entry per CDR3 protein. The sample lists approximately 770,000 distinct CDR3 sequences, roughly 46% occurring once. These receptors are not linked to any known antigen. Source material: blood. These receptors were collected from a girl aged 10 to 17 with multiple sclerosis.

V usage is TRBV5-1 and J usage is TRBJ2-7; 9 bases line up with TRBD2. V trimming: 0 bases; J trimming: 3 bases; junction bases outside the gene matches: 4. Per germline, CDR1 SGHRS and CDR2 YFSETQ. The CDR3 contains 15 residues. The CDR3 reads CASSLVSSGNYEQYF. In DNA form, the CDR3 reads TGCGCCAGCAGCTTGGTGTCTAGCGGGAACTACGAGCAGTACTTC.

This clonotype came up a few times. The chain combines TRBV4-3 with TRBJ2-3, with 12 bases matching TRBD1. In germline, CDR1 is LGHNA, CDR2 YSLEER. Unmatched junction bases numbered 16, after V lost 0 bases and J lost 6 bases. CDR3 length equals 20 residues. The CDR3 DNA reads TGCGCCAGCAGCCAAGATGCCCCTGGTCCCGGGACAGGGGGCGCGGATACGCAGTATTTT. It specifies CASSQDAPGPGTGGADTQYF.

This chain connects TRBV7-2 to TRBJ1-1, with TRBD1 as a possible D gene (5 bases). Germline V gene data show CDR1 as SGHTA and CDR2 as FQGNSA. Trimming removed 5 bases from V and 4 bases from J, with 11 bases in between. The CDR3 consists of 13 residues. The CDR3 loop reads CASSPQGFTEAFF. CDR3 bases: TGTGCCAGCAGCCCCCAGGGATTCACTGAAGCTTTCTTT.

The chain employs TRBV6-1 and TRBJ2-3; no clear D. The germline V and J ends were trimmed by 11 bases and 4 bases, with 13 bases remaining between them. The CDR3 runs to 12 residues. Germline CDR1 and CDR2: MNHNS and SASEGT. In DNA form, the CDR3 reads TGTGCCTGCACGATGCACGCAGATACGCAGTATTTT. This codes for CACTMHADTQYF.

This chain links TRBV20-1 with TRBJ2-3, with 13 bases lining up with TRBD2. CDR1 is DFQATT and CDR2 is SNEGSKA in the germline V gene (reference sequence). The length of the CDR3 is 17 residues. After removal of 6 bases from V and 0 bases from J, the junction contained 9 bases not matched to a gene. As DNA, the CDR3 is TGCAGTGCCCATACTAGCGGGAGGGTCAGGAGCACAGATACGCAGTATTTT. This encodes CSAHTSGRVRSTDTQYF.

This clonotype was observed a handful of times. The chain employs TRBV7-9 and TRBJ2-5, with D tentatively TRBD2 (5 bases). The assigned J gene may be wrong: the sequence end matches TRBJ2-7 better. CDR1 is SEHNR, CDR2 FQNEAQ, per germline (reference sequence). The CDR3 totals 12 residues. CDR3 protein: CASTDGGNEQYF. In nucleotides, the CDR3 is TGTGCCAGCACGGACGGAGGCAACGAGCAGTACTTC.

This clonotype has only a few counts. J is TRBJ2-1 and V is TRBV2; 11 nucleotides match TRBD2. The germline gives CDR1 SNHLY, CDR2 FYNNEI. The CDR3 sequence is 16 residues long. After removal of 2 bases from V and 4 bases from J, the junction contained 4 bases not matched to a gene. In DNA, the CDR3 is TGTGCCAGCAGTGAACCCGGACTAGCGGGTTACAATGAGCAGTTCTTC. It translates to CASSEPGLAGYNEQFF.

This clonotype has more than one count but fewer than ten. The rearrangement joins TRBV6-5 to TRBJ2-7; 7 nucleotides agree with TRBD1. The V and J ends lost 4 bases and 3 bases, in that order; junction bases with no gene match: 9. The CDR3 totals 15 residues. Germline CDR1 MNHEY, CDR2 SVGAGI. CDR3 nucleotides: TGTGCCAGCAGTTTGGCTCCAGGGGGTGACTACGAGCAGTACTTC. Translated: CASSLAPGGDYEQYF.

Concerning this clonotype: The junction departs from germline at one end; a sequencing error may be responsible. V gene TRBV7-2 combines with J gene TRBJ2-7; weak D call: TRBD1 (5 bases). The CDR3 has 14 amino acids. Germline CDR1 is SGHTA and CDR2 is FQGNSA. The CDR3 region is CANSLGQGINEQYF. In DNA, the CDR3 is TGTGCCAACAGCTTAGGGCAGGGTATCAACGAGCAGTACTTC. The full variable domain, in which reference TRBV7-2 and TRBJ2-7 provide the parts outside the CDR3, is GAGVSQSPSNKVTEKGKDVELRCDPISGHTALYWYRQSLGQGLEFLIYFQGNSAPDKSGLPSDRFSAERTGGSVSTLTIQRTQQEDSAVYLCANSLGQGINEQYFGPGTRLTVT.

The sample holds a few counts of this clonotype. The chain has TRBV14 and TRBJ2-5; D not resolved. The length of the CDR3 is 14 residues. The V end lost 0 bases, the J end lost 5 bases, and 10 bases lay between the germline ends. CDR1 is SGHDN, CDR2 FVKESK, per germline. The CDR3 here is CASSQDKRGETQYF. The CDR3 coding sequence is TGTGCCAGCAGCCAAGATAAGCGTGGGGAGACCCAGTACTTC.

The chain joins TRBV5-1 to TRBJ2-1, with TRBD2 matching over 9 bases. This CDR3 is 16 amino acids long. V lost 3 bases to trimming and J lost 9 bases; unmatched junction nucleotides: 13. Germline CDR1 and CDR2: SGHRS and YFSETQ. CDR3 bases: TGCGCCAGCAGCTCTTTCTTGCGGGAGGGCCGGGGTGAGCAGTTCTTC. Translated: CASSSFLREGRGEQFF.

The V call is TRBV7-3, the J call TRBJ2-3, with unresolved D. This CDR3 is built from 12 residues. V was clipped by 5 bases and J by 5 bases, with 8 bases between them. Looked up from germline, CDR1 is SGHTA and CDR2 is FQGTGA. In nucleotides, the CDR3 is TGTGCCAGCAGCGCCATAGGAGATACGCAGTATTTT. It yields the protein CASSAIGDTQYF. Full variable domain (rest looked up from reference TRBV7-3 and TRBJ2-3): GAGVSQTPSNKVTEKGKYVELRCDPISGHTALYWYRQSLGQGPEFLIYFQGTGAADDSGLPNDRFFAVRPEGSVSTLKIQRTERGDSAVYLCASSAIGDTQYFGPGTRLTVL.

J is TRBJ1-2 and V is TRBV29-1, with 8 bases identical to TRBD1. CDR1 and CDR2 from the germline V gene are SQVTM and ANQGSEA. This CDR3 comprises 13 residues. V was clipped by 5 bases and J by 4 bases; unmatched bases: 6. The CDR3 bases are TGCAGCGTTACGGGACAGGAGCCCTATGGCTACACCTTC. This codes for CSVTGQEPYGYTF.

This clonotype was observed a few times. The rearrangement joins TRBV29-1 to TRBJ2-5, with D uncertain. Germline V lookup: CDR1 SQVTM, CDR2 ANQGSEA. Trimming stripped 6 bases from V and 5 bases from J, with 16 bases between. CDR3 length: 13 residues. For the CDR3, the DNA is TGCAGCGTCCTGGGCCCGGGTCTTGAGACCCAGTACTTC. This translates into CSVLGPGLETQYF.

This clonotype has just a few counts. J is TRBJ1-2 and V is TRBV27; D perhaps matches TRBD1 (5 bases). Germline CDR1 is MNHEY and CDR2 is SMNVEV (reference sequence). The length of the CDR3 is 16 residues. Trimming removed 5 bases from V and 4 bases from J, with 20 bases in between. The CDR3 nucleotides are TGTGCCAGCAGTCCCCGGCCAGGGCCTACCACCTATGGCTACACCTTC. This gives the protein CASSPRPGPTTYGYTF.

V gene TRBV3-1 combines with J gene TRBJ1-1, with 8 nucleotides matching TRBD1. The CDR3 contains 14 residues. The germline V gene has CDR1 LGHDT and CDR2 YNNKEL (reference sequence). V was pared by 4 bases and J by 11 bases, with 12 bases of the junction left unmatched. The CDR3 DNA sequence: TGTGCCAGCAGCCCCGGGACAGGTAATAGGCGGGCTTTCTTT. Translating gives CASSPGTGNRRAFF.

This chain connects TRBV20-1 to TRBJ2-1; D unclear. The CDR3 extends over 14 amino acids. Germline V gene data show CDR1 as DFQATT and CDR2 as SNEGSKA (reference sequence). Trimming left V 3 bases short and J 1 base short, with 10 bases between. For the CDR3, the DNA is TGCAGTGCTAGGTTGCCCTGGTCCTACAATGAGCAGTTCTTC. Its protein product is CSARLPWSYNEQFF.

This clonotype has a handful of counts. This chain links TRBV12-3 or TRBV12-4 with TRBJ1-1; TRBD1 aligns across 8 bases. The CDR3 loop spans 13 amino acids. V shed 6 bases, J shed 6 bases, and the junction held 6 bases outside the gene matches. The CDR3 loop reads CASRFDRGAEAFF. CDR3 bases: TGTGCCAGCAGGTTCGACAGGGGCGCTGAAGCTTTCTTT.

Only a few counts were recorded for this clonotype. The rearrangement joins TRBV6-2 or TRBV6-3 to TRBJ1-1; D not resolved. V lost 0 bases, J lost 7 bases, and 6 bases lay in between. The CDR3 consists of 12 residues. Germline assignment: CDR1 MNHEY and CDR2 SVGEGT. The DNA for the CDR3 is TGTGCCAGCAGTTACTCGACGGGTGAAGCTTTCTTT. Protein sequence: CASSYSTGEAFF.

The chain has TRBV20-1 and TRBJ2-2; perhaps TRBD2 as D (6 bases). Trimming cost V 5 bases and J 4 bases, with 17 bases left between them. The CDR3 length is 15 residues. Germline lookup yields CDR1 DFQATT and CDR2 SNEGSKA (reference sequence). CDR3 protein: CSARGSRVATGELFF. Here the CDR3 DNA reads TGCAGTGCTCGGGGGTCCAGGGTGGCCACCGGGGAGCTGTTTTTT.